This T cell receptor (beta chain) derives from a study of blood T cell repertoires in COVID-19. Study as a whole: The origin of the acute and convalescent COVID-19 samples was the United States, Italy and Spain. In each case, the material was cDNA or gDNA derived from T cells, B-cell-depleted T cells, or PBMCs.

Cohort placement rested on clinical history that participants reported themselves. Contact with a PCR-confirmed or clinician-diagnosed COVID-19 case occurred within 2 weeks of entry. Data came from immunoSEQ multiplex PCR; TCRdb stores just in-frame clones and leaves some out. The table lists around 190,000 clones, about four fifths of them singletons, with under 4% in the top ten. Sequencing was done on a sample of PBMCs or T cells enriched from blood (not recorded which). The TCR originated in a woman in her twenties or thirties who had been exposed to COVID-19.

The CDR3 is CASSPTVYSNQPQHF. Here the CDR3 DNA reads TGTGCCAGCAGCCCGACAGTTTATAGCAATCAGCCCCAGCATTTT. This chain joins TRBV4-2 and TRBJ1-5, with D possibly TRBD1 on 5 matching bases. The germline CDR1 and CDR2 sequences are LGHNA and YNFKEQ. The CDR3 contains 15 residues. Trimming left V 4 bases short and J 0 bases short, with 10 bases between.